This is a list of T cell receptor beta chains from one sample in a study of cytomegalovirus exposure and HLA in healthy donors. Profiling relied on immunoSEQ multiplex PCR, and the TCRdb table lists in-frame clones only, not all of them. Here the sample spans roughly 70,000 clones, 80% to 90% being singletons. Source material: PBMCs. These receptors were taken from a woman in her twenties or thirties in good health and CMV-seropositive. CDR3s include the opening cysteine and the closing phenylalanine or tryptophan. The D gene is left open where the match is weak. Clone size is shown for a subset of rows, as once, few, many or a class of expanded clone.

clone size: NA; CDR3 length: 15; J gene: TRBJ2-5; D gene: NA; V gene: TRBV4-2; CDR3 protein: CASSRLKGERETQYF; CDR3 DNA: TGTGCCAGCAGCCGCCTTAAGGGGGAGCGGGAGACCCAGTACTTC
clone size: few; CDR3 length: 13; J gene: TRBJ2-3; D gene: TRBD2; V gene: TRBV7-9; CDR3 protein: CASSLGSGLVQYF; CDR3 DNA: TGTGCCAGCAGCTTAGGTTCAGGACTAGTGCAGTATTTT
clone size: NA; CDR3 length: 14; J gene: TRBJ1-4; D gene: TRBD1; V gene: TRBV5-1; CDR3 protein: CASSIRTGGKKLFF; CDR3 DNA: TGCGCCAGCAGCATCAGGACAGGGGGCAAAAAACTGTTTTTT
clone size: NA; CDR3 length: 15; J gene: TRBJ2-3; D gene: TRBD2; V gene: TRBV6-4; CDR3 protein: CASAHGTSEADTQYF; CDR3 DNA: TGTGCCAGCGCACATGGGACTAGCGAAGCAGATACGCAGTATTTT
clone size: NA; CDR3 length: 17; J gene: TRBJ2-1; D gene: TRBD2; V gene: TRBV11-2; CDR3 protein: CASSLGTSGNNFNEQFF; CDR3 DNA: TGTGCCAGCAGCTTAGGAACTAGCGGAAATAATTTCAATGAGCAGTTCTTC
clone size: NA; CDR3 length: 15; J gene: TRBJ1-2; D gene: TRBD1; V gene: TRBV6-6; CDR3 protein: CASSAQAGTGYGYTF; CDR3 DNA: TGTGCCAGCAGTGCCCAAGCCGGGACAGGCTATGGCTACACCTTC
clone size: NA; CDR3 length: 13; J gene: TRBJ2-2; D gene: NA; V gene: TRBV7-9; CDR3 protein: CASSPSYHGELFF; CDR3 DNA: TGTGCCAGCAGCCCTAGCTACCACGGGGAGCTGTTTTTT
clone size: NA; CDR3 length: 16; J gene: TRBJ1-4; D gene: NA; V gene: TRBV4-1; CDR3 protein: CASSQGFYRKNEKLFF; CDR3 DNA: TGCGCCAGCAGCCAAGGTTTCTACAGGAAGAATGAAAAACTGTTTTTT
clone size: NA; CDR3 length: 17; J gene: TRBJ2-7; D gene: TRBD2; V gene: TRBV5-1; CDR3 protein: CASSLAIPSGTSYEQYF; CDR3 DNA: TGCGCCAGCAGCTTGGCCATCCCTAGCGGTACCTCCTACGAGCAGTACTTC
clone size: once; CDR3 length: 14; J gene: TRBJ2-3; D gene: TRBD1; V gene: TRBV2; CDR3 protein: CASNTGGRWNTQYF; CDR3 DNA: TGTGCCAGCAACACAGGGGGCCGTTGGAATACGCAGTATTTT
clone size: NA; CDR3 length: 14; J gene: TRBJ2-3; D gene: NA; V gene: TRBV7-2; CDR3 protein: CASSLATAGDTQYF; CDR3 DNA: TGTGCCAGCAGCTTAGCGACGGCAGGCGATACGCAGTATTTT
clone size: NA; CDR3 length: 15; J gene: TRBJ2-1; D gene: TRBD1; V gene: TRBV4-1; CDR3 protein: CASSPRQGATYEQFF; CDR3 DNA: TGCGCCAGCAGCCCGCGACAGGGGGCGACCTATGAGCAGTTCTTC
clone size: NA; CDR3 length: 15; J gene: TRBJ1-1; D gene: TRBD1; V gene: TRBV19; CDR3 protein: CASTYTGVRNTEAFF; CDR3 DNA: TGTGCCAGTACCTATACAGGGGTACGGAACACTGAAGCTTTCTTT
clone size: few; CDR3 length: 16; J gene: TRBJ2-7; D gene: TRBD2; V gene: TRBV7-9; CDR3 protein: CASSLPTSGSPYEQYF; CDR3 DNA: TGTGCCAGCAGCTTACCCACTAGCGGGAGTCCCTACGAGCAGTACTTC
clone size: NA; CDR3 length: 16; J gene: TRBJ2-5; D gene: NA; V gene: TRBV5-6; CDR3 protein: CASSRWGDGGQETQYF; CDR3 DNA: TGTGCCAGCAGCCGGTGGGGGGACGGAGGTCAAGAGACCCAGTACTTC
clone size: once; CDR3 length: 13; J gene: TRBJ1-2; D gene: NA; V gene: TRBV4-1; CDR3 protein: CASSQGETYGYTF; CDR3 DNA: TGCGCCAGCAGCCAAGGAGAAACCTATGGCTACACCTTC
clone size: NA; CDR3 length: 12; J gene: TRBJ1-2; D gene: TRBD1; V gene: TRBV30; CDR3 protein: CAWKGQGVGYTF; CDR3 DNA: TGTGCCTGGAAAGGACAGGGGGTAGGCTACACCTTC
clone size: NA; CDR3 length: 19; J gene: TRBJ2-2; D gene: TRBD2; V gene: TRBV7-8; CDR3 protein: CASSRPGVGAGGLPGELFF; CDR3 DNA: TGTGCCAGCAGCCGACCCGGGGTAGGAGCGGGAGGTCTCCCCGGGGAGCTGTTTTTT
clone size: once; CDR3 length: 17; J gene: TRBJ2-1; D gene: NA; V gene: TRBV2; CDR3 protein: CASSGRRERPNSNEQFF; CDR3 DNA: TGTGCCAGCAGTGGGCGGCGGGAAAGGCCTAACTCCAATGAGCAGTTCTTC
clone size: NA; CDR3 length: 14; J gene: TRBJ1-2; D gene: NA; V gene: TRBV6-5; CDR3 protein: CASSLQTGIYGYTF; CDR3 DNA: TGTGCCAGCAGCCTCCAGACGGGAATCTATGGCTACACCTTC
clone size: few; CDR3 length: 15; J gene: TRBJ1-2; D gene: NA; V gene: TRBV28; CDR3 protein: CASSSWGGFNYGYTF; CDR3 DNA: TGTGCCAGCAGTTCCTGGGGGGGGTTTAACTATGGCTACACCTTC
clone size: NA; CDR3 length: 13; J gene: TRBJ2-7; D gene: TRBD2; V gene: TRBV2; CDR3 protein: CASSAGLVYEQYF; CDR3 DNA: TGTGCCAGCAGTGCGGGACTAGTGTACGAGCAGTACTTC
clone size: NA; CDR3 length: 15; J gene: TRBJ1-1; D gene: TRBD1; V gene: TRBV7-9; CDR3 protein: CASSATGTGEAEAFF; CDR3 DNA: TGTGCCAGCAGCGCAACCGGGACAGGGGAAGCTGAAGCTTTCTTT
clone size: NA; CDR3 length: 14; J gene: TRBJ2-1; D gene: TRBD1; V gene: TRBV18; CDR3 protein: CASSLGQGNGEQFF; CDR3 DNA: TGTGCCAGCTCATTGGGACAGGGCAACGGTGAGCAGTTCTTC
clone size: NA; CDR3 length: 16; J gene: TRBJ2-2; D gene: TRBD2; V gene: TRBV9; CDR3 protein: CASSSSAGIGAGELFF; CDR3 DNA: TGTGCCAGCAGCTCCTCAGCGGGAATAGGGGCCGGGGAGCTGTTTTTT
clone size: NA; CDR3 length: 13; J gene: TRBJ2-7; D gene: TRBD1; V gene: TRBV7-9; CDR3 protein: CASSWGQGLEQYF; CDR3 DNA: TGTGCCAGCAGCTGGGGACAGGGACTCGAGCAGTACTTC
clone size: NA; CDR3 length: 14; J gene: TRBJ2-7; D gene: NA; V gene: TRBV5-4; CDR3 protein: CASSLLPSSYEQYF; CDR3 DNA: TGTGCCAGCAGCTTGCTCCCGTCCTCCTACGAGCAGTACTTC
clone size: NA; CDR3 length: 15; J gene: TRBJ2-7; D gene: NA; V gene: TRBV11-2; CDR3 protein: CASSLAPGPNYEQYF; CDR3 DNA: TGTGCCAGCAGCTTAGCACCGGGTCCTAACTACGAGCAGTACTTC
clone size: once; CDR3 length: 14; J gene: TRBJ2-3; D gene: TRBD2; V gene: TRBV5-1; CDR3 protein: CASSLGLAGDTQYF; CDR3 DNA: TGCGCCAGCAGCCTCGGACTAGCGGGAGATACGCAGTATTTT
clone size: NA; CDR3 length: 20; J gene: TRBJ2-3; D gene: TRBD2; V gene: TRBV4-1; CDR3 protein: CASSPLGATSGYPSTDTQYF; CDR3 DNA: TGCGCCAGCAGCCCCCTAGGGGCGACTAGCGGTTACCCTAGCACAGATACGCAGTATTTT
clone size: NA; CDR3 length: 14; J gene: TRBJ1-4; D gene: TRBD1; V gene: TRBV5-6; CDR3 protein: CASSQTGVREKLFF; CDR3 DNA: TGTGCCAGCAGCCAAACAGGGGTGCGTGAAAAACTGTTTTTT
clone size: NA; CDR3 length: 17; J gene: TRBJ2-3; D gene: TRBD2; V gene: TRBV5-1; CDR3 protein: CASSLGGLAGGPDTQYF; CDR3 DNA: TGCGCCAGCAGCTTGGGGGGACTAGCGGGGGGCCCAGATACGCAGTATTTT
clone size: NA; CDR3 length: 16; J gene: TRBJ2-3; D gene: TRBD2; V gene: TRBV4-2; CDR3 protein: CASSQELREGSDTQYF; CDR3 DNA: TGTGCCAGCAGCCAAGAGTTGCGGGAGGGGTCAGATACGCAGTATTTT
clone size: NA; CDR3 length: 15; J gene: TRBJ2-1; D gene: TRBD2; V gene: TRBV18; CDR3 protein: CASSVSGSSYNEQFF; CDR3 DNA: TGTGCCAGCTCAGTTAGCGGGAGCTCCTACAATGAGCAGTTCTTC
clone size: NA; CDR3 length: 14; J gene: TRBJ2-7; D gene: TRBD2; V gene: TRBV19; CDR3 protein: CASTLRGPGGEQYF; CDR3 DNA: TGTGCCAGTACCCTGCGGGGACCGGGGGGGGAGCAGTACTTC
clone size: NA; CDR3 length: 18; J gene: TRBJ2-1; D gene: TRBD2; V gene: TRBV27; CDR3 protein: CASSPGLAGGPTYNEQFF; CDR3 DNA: TGTGCCAGCAGTCCGGGACTAGCGGGAGGGCCCACCTACAATGAGCAGTTCTTC
clone size: NA; CDR3 length: 10; J gene: TRBJ2-2; D gene: NA; V gene: TRBV19; CDR3 protein: CASSAGELFF; CDR3 DNA: TGTGCCAGTAGCGCCGGGGAGCTGTTTTTT
clone size: NA; CDR3 length: 15; J gene: TRBJ1-1; D gene: NA; V gene: TRBV2; CDR3 protein: CASSDPGEMNTEAFF; CDR3 DNA: TGTGCCAGCAGTGACCCAGGCGAAATGAACACTGAAGCTTTCTTT
clone size: NA; CDR3 length: 14; J gene: TRBJ2-3; D gene: TRBD2; V gene: TRBV19; CDR3 protein: CASTANGRTDTQYF; CDR3 DNA: TGTGCCAGTACCGCGAACGGGAGGACAGATACGCAGTATTTT
clone size: NA; CDR3 length: 14; J gene: TRBJ2-1; D gene: TRBD2; V gene: TRBV2; CDR3 protein: CASSGTSGDNEQFF; CDR3 DNA: TGTGCCAGCAGTGGGACTAGCGGGGACAATGAGCAGTTCTTC
clone size: once; CDR3 length: 15; J gene: TRBJ1-2; D gene: NA; V gene: TRBV5-1; CDR3 protein: CASSFRKQGDYGYTF; CDR3 DNA: TGCGCCAGCAGCTTTAGGAAACAGGGTGACTATGGCTACACCTTC
clone size: NA; CDR3 length: 17; J gene: TRBJ2-5; D gene: TRBD1; V gene: TRBV7-8; CDR3 protein: CASSPQRPQGAKETQYF; CDR3 DNA: TGTGCCAGCAGCCCACAACGGCCGCAGGGGGCTAAAGAGACCCAGTACTTC
clone size: once; CDR3 length: 14; J gene: TRBJ1-6; D gene: NA; V gene: TRBV28; CDR3 protein: CASSFGAINSPLHF; CDR3 DNA: TGTGCCAGCAGTTTTGGGGCGATCAATTCACCCCTCCACTTT
clone size: NA; CDR3 length: 11; J gene: TRBJ2-1; D gene: NA; V gene: TRBV9; CDR3 protein: CASSGDNEQFF; CDR3 DNA: TGTGCCAGCAGCGGAGACAATGAGCAGTTCTTC
clone size: NA; CDR3 length: 14; J gene: TRBJ2-5; D gene: NA; V gene: TRBV9; CDR3 protein: CASNLAARQETQYF; CDR3 DNA: TGTGCCAGCAATCTAGCAGCAAGACAAGAGACCCAGTACTTC
clone size: NA; CDR3 length: 15; J gene: TRBJ1-5; D gene: NA; V gene: TRBV2; CDR3 protein: CASSDDQASNQPQHF; CDR3 DNA: TGTGCCAGCAGTGATGATCAGGCTTCGAATCAGCCCCAGCATTTT
clone size: NA; CDR3 length: 15; J gene: TRBJ1-1; D gene: TRBD1; V gene: TRBV6-1; CDR3 protein: CASSEFPDRGTEAFF; CDR3 DNA: TGTGCCAGCAGTGAGTTCCCGGACAGGGGAACTGAAGCTTTCTTT
clone size: NA; CDR3 length: 13; J gene: TRBJ1-1; D gene: NA; V gene: TRBV6-1; CDR3 protein: CASTVQQNTEAFF; CDR3 DNA: TGTGCCAGCACCGTGCAACAGAACACTGAAGCTTTCTTT
clone size: NA; CDR3 length: 13; J gene: TRBJ1-2; D gene: NA; V gene: TRBV9; CDR3 protein: CASSETGGYGYTF; CDR3 DNA: TGTGCCAGCAGCGAAACTGGAGGGTATGGCTACACCTTC